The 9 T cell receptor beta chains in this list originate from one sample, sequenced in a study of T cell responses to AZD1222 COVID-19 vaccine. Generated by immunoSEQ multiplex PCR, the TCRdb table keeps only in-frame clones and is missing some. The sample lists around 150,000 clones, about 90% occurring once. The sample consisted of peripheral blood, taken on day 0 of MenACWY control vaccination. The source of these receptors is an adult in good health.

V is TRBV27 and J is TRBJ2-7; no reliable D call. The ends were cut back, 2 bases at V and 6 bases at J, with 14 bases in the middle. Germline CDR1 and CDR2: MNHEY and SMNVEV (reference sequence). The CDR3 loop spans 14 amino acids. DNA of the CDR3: TGTGCCAGCAGTTTAGCGGCAGGCCCTCGCGAGCAGTACTTC. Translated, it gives CASSLAAGPREQYF.

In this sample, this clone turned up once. CDR3 region: CASSSGTATRGNEKLFF. Here the CDR3 DNA reads TGTGCCAGCAGCTCAGGGACAGCAACTAGGGGCAATGAAAAACTGTTTTTT. The V and J genes are TRBV7-6 and TRBJ1-4; 7 positions agree with TRBD1. Germline lookup yields CDR1 SGHVS and CDR2 FNYEAQ. The trim removed 4 bases at V and 5 bases at J, leaving 13 bases unmatched. The CDR3 is 17 amino acids.

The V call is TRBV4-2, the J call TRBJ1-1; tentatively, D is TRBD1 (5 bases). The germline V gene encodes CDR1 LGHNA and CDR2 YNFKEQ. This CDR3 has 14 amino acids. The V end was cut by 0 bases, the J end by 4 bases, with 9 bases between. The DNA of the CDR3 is TGTGCCAGCAGCCAAGATGGGGGTATCACTGAAGCTTTCTTT. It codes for CASSQDGGITEAFF.

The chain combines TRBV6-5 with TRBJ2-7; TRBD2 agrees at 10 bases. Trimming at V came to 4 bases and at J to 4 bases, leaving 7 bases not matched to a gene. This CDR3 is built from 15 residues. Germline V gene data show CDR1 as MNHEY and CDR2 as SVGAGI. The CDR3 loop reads CASSSRTSGPYEQYF. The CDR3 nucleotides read TGTGCCAGCAGTTCCAGGACTAGCGGACCTTACGAGCAGTACTTC.

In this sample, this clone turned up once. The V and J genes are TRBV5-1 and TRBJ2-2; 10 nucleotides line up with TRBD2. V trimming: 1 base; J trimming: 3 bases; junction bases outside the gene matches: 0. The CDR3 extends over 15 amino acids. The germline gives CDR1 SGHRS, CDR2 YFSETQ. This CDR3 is CASSLLAGDTGELFF. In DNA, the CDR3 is TGCGCCAGCAGCTTGCTAGCGGGAGACACCGGGGAGCTGTTTTTT.

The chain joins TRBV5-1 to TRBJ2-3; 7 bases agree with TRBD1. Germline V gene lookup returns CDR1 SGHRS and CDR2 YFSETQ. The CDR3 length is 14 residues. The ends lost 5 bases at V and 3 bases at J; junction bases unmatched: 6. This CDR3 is CASSYRQGTDTQYF. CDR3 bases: TGCGCCAGCAGTTACCGACAGGGAACAGATACGCAGTATTTT.

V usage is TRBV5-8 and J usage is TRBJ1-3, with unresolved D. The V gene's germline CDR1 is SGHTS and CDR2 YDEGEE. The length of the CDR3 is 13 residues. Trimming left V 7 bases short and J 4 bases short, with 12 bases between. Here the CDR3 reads CASGRDFGNTIYF. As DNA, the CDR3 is TGTGCCAGCGGTCGGGATTTCGGAAACACCATATATTTT.

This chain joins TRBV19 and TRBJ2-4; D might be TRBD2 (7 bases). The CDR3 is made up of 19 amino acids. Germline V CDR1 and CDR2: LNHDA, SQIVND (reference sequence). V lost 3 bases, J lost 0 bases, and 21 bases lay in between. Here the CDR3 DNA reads TGTGCCAGTAGTATTAGGGGGGGCCGGGGAACTCTAGCCAAAAACATTCAGTACTTC. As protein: CASSIRGGRGTLAKNIQYF.

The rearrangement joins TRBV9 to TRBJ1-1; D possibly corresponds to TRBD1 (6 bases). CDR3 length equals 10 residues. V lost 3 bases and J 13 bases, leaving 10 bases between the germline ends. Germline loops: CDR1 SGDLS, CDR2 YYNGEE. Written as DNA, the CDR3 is TGTGCCAGCAGCGGAACAGGGCTTTTCTTT. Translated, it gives CASSGTGLFF.